This T cell receptor (beta chain) originates from a study of blood T cells in healthy people across ages. Then a second PCR, running roughly 7 to 12 cycles, was carried out with a sample-barcoded 5' primer and a J-beta primer mix. Researchers report that each sample yielded at least 2.5 million CDR3-containing paired-end reads. Using its own MiXCR run on the 5' RACE reads, TCRdb lists one record per CDR3 protein. The table records roughly 1,800,000 distinct CDR3 sequences, around half of them present only once. This CDR3 has 14 residues. Trimming cost V 0 bases and J 1 base, with 6 bases left between them. Germline lookup yields CDR1 LGHNA and CDR2 YSLEER.

The receptor comes from a woman in her forties in good health. Sequencing was carried out using blood. The chain is built from TRBV4-3 and TRBJ2-5; D is unclear. CDR3 DNA: TGCGCCAGCAGCCAAGAGGCCGCCCAAGAGACCCAGTACTTC. Its protein product is CASSQEAAQETQYF.